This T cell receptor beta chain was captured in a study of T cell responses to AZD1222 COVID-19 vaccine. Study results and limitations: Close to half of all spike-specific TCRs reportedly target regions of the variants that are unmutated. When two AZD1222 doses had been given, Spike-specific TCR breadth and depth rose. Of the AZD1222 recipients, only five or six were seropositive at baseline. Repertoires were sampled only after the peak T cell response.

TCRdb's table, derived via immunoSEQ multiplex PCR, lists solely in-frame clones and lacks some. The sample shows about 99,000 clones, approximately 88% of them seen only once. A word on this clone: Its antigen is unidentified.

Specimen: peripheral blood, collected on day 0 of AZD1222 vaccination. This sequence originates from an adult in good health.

The CDR3 nucleotides read TGTGCCAGCAGTTATGATACCCCAACGCAGTATTTT. Protein: CASSYDTPTQYF. The chain couples TRBV25-1 to TRBJ2-3; D not resolved. V dropped 5 bases and J dropped 9 bases, with 12 bases sitting between them. CDR1 is MGHDK, CDR2 SYGVNS, per germline. CDR3 length: 12 amino acids.